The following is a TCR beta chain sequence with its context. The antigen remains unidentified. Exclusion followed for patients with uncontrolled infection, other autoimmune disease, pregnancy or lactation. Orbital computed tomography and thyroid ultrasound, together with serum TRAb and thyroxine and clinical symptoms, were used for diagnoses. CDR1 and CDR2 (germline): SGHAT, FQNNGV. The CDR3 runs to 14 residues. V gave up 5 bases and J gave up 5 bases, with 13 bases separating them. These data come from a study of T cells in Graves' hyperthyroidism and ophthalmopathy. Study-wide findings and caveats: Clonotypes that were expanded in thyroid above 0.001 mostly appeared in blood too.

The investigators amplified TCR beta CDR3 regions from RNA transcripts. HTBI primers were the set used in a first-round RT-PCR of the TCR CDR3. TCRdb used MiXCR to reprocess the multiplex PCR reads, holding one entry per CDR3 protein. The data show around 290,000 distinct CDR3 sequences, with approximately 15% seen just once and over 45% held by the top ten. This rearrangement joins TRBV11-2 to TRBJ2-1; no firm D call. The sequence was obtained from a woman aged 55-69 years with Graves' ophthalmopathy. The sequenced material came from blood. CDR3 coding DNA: TGTGCCAGCAGCCAGCAGCGCTTGGACAATGAGCAGTTCTTC. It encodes CASSQQRLDNEQFF.